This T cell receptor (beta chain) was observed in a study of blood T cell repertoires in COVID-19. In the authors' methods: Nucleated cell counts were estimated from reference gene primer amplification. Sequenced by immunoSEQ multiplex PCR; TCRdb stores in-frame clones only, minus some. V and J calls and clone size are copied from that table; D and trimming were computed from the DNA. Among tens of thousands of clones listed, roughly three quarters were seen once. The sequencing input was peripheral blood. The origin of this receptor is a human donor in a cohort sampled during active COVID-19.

The CDR3: CASRRLGSDTGELFF. The DNA of the CDR3 is TGTGCCAGCAGAAGACTAGGCTCCGATACCGGGGAGCTGTTTTTT. The chain joins TRBV2 to TRBJ2-2; D might be TRBD2 (6 bases). The CDR3 runs to 15 residues. CDR1 and CDR2 from the germline V gene are SNHLY and FYNNEI. V was trimmed by 6 bases and J by 5 bases, leaving 16 bases between them.